This TCR beta chain emerged from a study of blood T cells in healthy people across ages. PCR was performed a second time for about 7 to 12 cycles using a sample-barcoded 5' primer and a J-beta primer mix. One entry per CDR3 protein results from TCRdb running MiXCR on the 5' RACE reads. The table lists 650,000 to 950,000 distinct CDR3 sequences, 40% to 50% of them singletons. About this clonotype: One end of the junction fails to match germline, which may point to a read error.

The sample taken for sequencing was blood. This clonotype was obtained from a man in his fifties or sixties in good health.

The CDR3 DNA reads TGTGCCGGCAGTTGCGGGGGGGATGGGAATGAGCAGTTCTTC. Translated: CAGSCGGDGNEQFF. The chain is built from TRBV27 and TRBJ2-1; 9 nucleotides match TRBD2. The germline CDR1 and CDR2 sequences are MNHEY and SMNVEV (reference sequence). This CDR3 spans 14 amino acids.